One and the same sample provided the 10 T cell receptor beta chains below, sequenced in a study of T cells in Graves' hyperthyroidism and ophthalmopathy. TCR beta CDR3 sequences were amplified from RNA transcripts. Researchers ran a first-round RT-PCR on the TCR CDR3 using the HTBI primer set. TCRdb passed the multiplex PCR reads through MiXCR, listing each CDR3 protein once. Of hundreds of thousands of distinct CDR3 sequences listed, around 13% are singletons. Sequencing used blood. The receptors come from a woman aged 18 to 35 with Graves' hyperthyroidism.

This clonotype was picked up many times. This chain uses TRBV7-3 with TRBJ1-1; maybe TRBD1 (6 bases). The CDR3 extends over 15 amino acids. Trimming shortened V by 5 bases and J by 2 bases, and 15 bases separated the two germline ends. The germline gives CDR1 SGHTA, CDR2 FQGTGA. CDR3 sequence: CASSVSRDTNTEAFF. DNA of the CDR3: TGTGCCAGCAGCGTCAGCCGGGACACCAACACTGAAGCTTTCTTT.

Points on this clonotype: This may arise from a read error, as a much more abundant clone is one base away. The CDR3: CASSSAGQGGEEQFF. The CDR3 nucleotides read TGTGCCAGCAGTTCAGCGGGACAGGGTGGAGAAGAGCAGTTCTTC. This chain connects TRBV3-1 to TRBJ2-1; 9 bases are shared with TRBD1. The V segment lost 6 bases and the J segment 10 bases; nucleotides outside the gene matches: 13. Germline CDR1 and CDR2: LGHDT and YNNKEL (reference sequence). The CDR3 spans 15 residues.

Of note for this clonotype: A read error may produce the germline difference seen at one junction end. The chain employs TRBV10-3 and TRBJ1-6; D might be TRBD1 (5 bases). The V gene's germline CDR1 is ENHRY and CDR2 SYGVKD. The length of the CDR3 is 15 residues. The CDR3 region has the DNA TGTGCCATCGCCTGGACCGGGGCCAGAAGTGCACCCCACCACTTT. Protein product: CAIAWTGARSAPHHF.

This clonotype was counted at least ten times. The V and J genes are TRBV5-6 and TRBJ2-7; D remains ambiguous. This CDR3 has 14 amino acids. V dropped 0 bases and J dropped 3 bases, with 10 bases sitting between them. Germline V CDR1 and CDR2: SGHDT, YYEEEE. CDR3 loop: CASSLDASVYEQYF. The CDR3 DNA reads TGTGCCAGCAGCTTGGACGCTAGTGTCTACGAGCAGTACTTC. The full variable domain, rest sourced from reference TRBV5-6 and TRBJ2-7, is DAGVTQSPTHLIKTRGQQVTLRCSPKSGHDTVSWYQQALGQGPQFIFQYYEEEERQRGNFPDRFSGHQFPNYSSELNVNALLLGDSALYLCASSLDASVYEQYFGPGTRLTVT.

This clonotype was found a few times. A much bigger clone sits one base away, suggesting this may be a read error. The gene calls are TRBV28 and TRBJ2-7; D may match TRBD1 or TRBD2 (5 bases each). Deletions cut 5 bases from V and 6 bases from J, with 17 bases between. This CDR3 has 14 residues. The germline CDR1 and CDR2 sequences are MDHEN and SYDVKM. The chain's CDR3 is CASSQHRRQGEQYF. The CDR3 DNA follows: TGTGCCAGCAGTCAACACAGGAGGCAGGGCGAGCAGTACTTC.

The CDR3 region is CASSPEVGETLYEQYF. For the CDR3, the DNA is TGTGCCAGCAGTCCCGAGGTGGGGGAGACCCTCTACGAGCAGTACTTC. This chain uses TRBV6-1 with TRBJ2-7, with D perhaps assigned TRBD1 or TRBD2 (5 bases each). The CDR3 is 16 residues long. V lost 5 bases, J lost 3 bases, and 20 bases lay in between. Germline lookup yields CDR1 MNHNS and CDR2 SASEGT.

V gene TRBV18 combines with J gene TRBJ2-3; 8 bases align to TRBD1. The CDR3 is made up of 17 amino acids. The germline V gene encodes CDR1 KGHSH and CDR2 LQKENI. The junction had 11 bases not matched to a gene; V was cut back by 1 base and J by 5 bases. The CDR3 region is CASSPQEGDRSGDTQYF. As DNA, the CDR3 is TGTGCCAGCTCACCACAGGAAGGGGACAGGTCGGGAGATACGCAGTATTTT.

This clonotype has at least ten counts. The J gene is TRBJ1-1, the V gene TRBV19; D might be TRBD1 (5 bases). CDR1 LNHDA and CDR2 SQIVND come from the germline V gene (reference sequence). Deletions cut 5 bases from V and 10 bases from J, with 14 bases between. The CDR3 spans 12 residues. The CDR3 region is CASSSVKGTAFF. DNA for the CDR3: TGTGCCAGTAGTTCGGTGAAGGGGACAGCTTTCTTT. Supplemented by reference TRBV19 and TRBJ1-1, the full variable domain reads DGGITQSPKYLFRKEGQNVTLSCEQNLNHDAMYWYRQDPGQGLRLIYYSQIVNDFQKGDIAEGYSVSREKKESFPLTVTSAQKNPTAFYLCASSSVKGTAFFGQGTRLTVV.

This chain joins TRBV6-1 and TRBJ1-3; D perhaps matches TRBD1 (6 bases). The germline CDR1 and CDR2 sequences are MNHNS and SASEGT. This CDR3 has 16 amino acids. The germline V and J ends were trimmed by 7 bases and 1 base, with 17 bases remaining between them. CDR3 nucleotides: TGTGCCAGCAATTACCTGGACAGACTTTCTGGAAACACCATATATTTT. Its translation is CASNYLDRLSGNTIYF.

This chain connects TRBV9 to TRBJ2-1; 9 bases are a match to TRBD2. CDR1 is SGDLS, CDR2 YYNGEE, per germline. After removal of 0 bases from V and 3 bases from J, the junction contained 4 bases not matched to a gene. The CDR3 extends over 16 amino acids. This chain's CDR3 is CASSVVSGGFYNEQFF. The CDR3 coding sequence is TGTGCCAGCAGCGTAGTTAGCGGGGGATTCTACAATGAGCAGTTCTTC.